The rows below give T cell receptor beta chains drawn from one sample of a study of cytomegalovirus exposure and HLA in healthy donors. The data were produced by immunoSEQ multiplex PCR, yet TCRdb's version contains in-frame clones alone and is incomplete. This table holds 90,000 to 120,000 clones, about 77% found once. Sequencing used PBMCs. Receptor source: a young woman in good health and CMV-seropositive. The CDR3 runs from the conserved cysteine through the conserved F or W. Expanded clones are given a class, and other clones once, few, many or no size at all.

V gene	J gene	clone size	CDR3 protein
TRBV6-1	TRBJ2-7	NA	CASRESPYEQYF
TRBV19	TRBJ2-1	NA	CASSHPPDRFSYNEQFF
TRBV19	TRBJ2-5	once	CASSVGGAGAQETQYF
TRBV4-3	TRBJ2-7	once	CASSQDQGGYEQYF
TRBV7-9	TRBJ2-7	NA	CASSRTGVNEQYF
TRBV7-9	TRBJ2-5	once	CASRIRGGETQYF
TRBV30	TRBJ2-5	NA	CAWSMGQGYQETQYF
TRBV7-9	TRBJ1-1	NA	CASSPVAANEAFF
TRBV11-3	TRBJ2-3	once	CASSLAESTDTQYF
TRBV6-4	TRBJ2-3	few	CASSGVSGSADTQYF
TRBV15	TRBJ2-7	NA	CATSMGTGGLEQYF
TRBV11-1	TRBJ2-1	NA	CASSPGLAGGQSYNEQFF
TRBV5-4	TRBJ2-3	NA	CASSLFGDTQYF
TRBV7-9	TRBJ1-2	few	CASSPRRDTAYGYTF
TRBV4-3	TRBJ2-5	NA	CASSQDRSSQETQYF
TRBV5-1	TRBJ2-1	NA	CASSLRGLAGTSYNEQFF
TRBV2	TRBJ2-7	once	CASSSGQGAEEQYF
TRBV4-3	TRBJ1-2	NA	CASSQETASSSNYGYTF
TRBV27	TRBJ2-1	NA	CASSLSASSLIDEQFF
TRBV7-3	TRBJ2-3	NA	CASSPSRTDTQYF
TRBV18	TRBJ2-1	NA	CASSPSSGRISYNEQFF
TRBV5-1	TRBJ2-2	NA	CASSSSSGGANTGELFF
TRBV10-1	TRBJ2-3	few	CASTSARGIADTQYF
TRBV10-3	TRBJ1-5	NA	CAISEQGFEQPQHF
TRBV30	TRBJ2-3	NA	CAWSVPPGEGADTQYF
TRBV13	TRBJ2-2	NA	CASSSLEGERELFF
TRBV23-1	TRBJ2-3	NA	CASSLLAQGERADTQYF
TRBV5-1	TRBJ1-4	few	CASSLSGIQDEKLFF
TRBV9	TRBJ2-2	NA	CASSVGGTNTGELFF
TRBV4-1	TRBJ2-7	NA	CASSLGQDPTSYEQYF
TRBV4-3	NA	NA	CASSQDRGSFYEQYF
TRBV6-6	TRBJ2-7	few	CASIGQARNEQYF
TRBV4-3	TRBJ2-7	NA	CASSQGLASSYEQYF
TRBV20-1	TRBJ2-1	NA	CSAIRDNEQFF
TRBV25-1	TRBJ1-1	few	CATTGYSEAFF
TRBV27	TRBJ2-7	NA	CASSSGTPSLEQYF
TRBV5-6	TRBJ2-5	few	CASSLGSEETQYF
TRBV25-1	TRBJ2-1	once	CASSEAGVYEQFF
TRBV7-2	TRBJ2-7	NA	CASSSDLYYEQYF
TRBV5-1	TRBJ1-1	NA	CASSFGGTTEAFF
TRBV5-1	TRBJ2-2	few	CASSPDSGVPGELFF
TRBV28	TRBJ2-7	NA	CASSSTGVLSYEQYF
TRBV28	TRBJ2-3	NA	CASKSGGSFTDTQYF
TRBV7-9	TRBJ2-7	NA	CASSPWTVAYEQYF
TRBV28	TRBJ2-1	NA	CASSLNNEQFF
TRBV14	TRBJ2-1	NA	CASSQGVAGSRSEQFF
TRBV6-5	TRBJ2-7	NA	CASSRDRGHEQYF
TRBV5-8	TRBJ2-7	NA	CASSTGQISYEQYF
TRBV7-3	TRBJ2-6	NA	CASSLRPGLSGANVLTF